This T cell receptor (beta chain) comes out of a study of T cell responses to AZD1222 COVID-19 vaccine. Overall study results and limits: Females outnumbered males among donors, who were mostly white British; clonal diversity was possibly underestimated. Compared with day 0, the breadth and depth of the Spike-specific TCR repertoire rose significantly after two doses of AZD1222. Reportedly, nearly half the spike-specific TCRs target unmutated variant regions. Repertoires were collected only later (after the peak T cell response had occurred).

The protocol was immunoSEQ multiplex PCR, while the TCRdb copy is restricted to in-frame clones and leaves out a portion. Here the sample spans around 110,000 clones, around 94% being singletons. Germline V gene data show CDR1 as MNHEY and CDR2 as SMNVEV (reference sequence). This CDR3 is built from 13 residues. The V and J ends lost 2 bases and 2 bases respectively, with 5 bases between them. Comments on this clone: What it binds is not known.

This sequence was found in an adult in good health. This chain uses TRBV27 with TRBJ2-3; D is unclear. The specimen comprised peripheral blood, sampled on day 0 of AZD1222 vaccination. CDR3 nucleotide sequence: TGTGCCAGCAGTTTAGGCTTCACAGATACGCAGTATTTT. Amino acids: CASSLGFTDTQYF.